This is a list of T cell receptor beta chains from one sample in a study of CD8 T cells in ankylosing spondylitis. TCRdb re-called the 5' RACE reads with MiXCR, one entry per CDR3 protein. The sample has a few hundred thousand distinct CDR3 sequences; around 21% are singletons. The sequencing input was blood, either unsorted or a sorted T cell fraction (not recorded which). The source is a female donor with ankylosing spondylitis or in good health (not recorded which). Both conserved end residues are part of each CDR3. Fields, in order: clone size, D gene, J gene, V gene, CDR3 DNA, CDR3 protein. A D gene is named only where the DNA matches it firmly. Expanded clones are given a class, and other clones once, few, many or no size at all.

clone size: -
D gene: TRBD1
J gene: TRBJ2-7
V gene: TRBV7-6
CDR3 DNA: TGTGCCAGCAGCTTAACACAGGGGGCCACCGAGCAGTACTTC
CDR3 protein: CASSLTQGATEQYF

clone size: -
D gene: -
J gene: TRBJ2-3
V gene: TRBV4-3
CDR3 DNA: TGCGCCAGCAGCCAAGATAGTCTAGCGTCGGCAGATACGCAGTATTTT
CDR3 protein: CASSQDSLASADTQYF

clone size: many
D gene: -
J gene: TRBJ2-1
V gene: TRBV12-3/TRBV12-4
CDR3 DNA: TGTGCCAGCAAACTCCAGCGGGACAACTTCGACAATGAGCAGTTCTTC
CDR3 protein: CASKLQRDNFDNEQFF

clone size: -
D gene: -
J gene: TRBJ2-2
V gene: TRBV19
CDR3 DNA: TGTGCCAGTAGTATAGGTGGCACCGGGGAGCTGTTTTTT
CDR3 protein: CASSIGGTGELFF

clone size: many
D gene: -
J gene: TRBJ2-3
V gene: TRBV12-3/TRBV12-4
CDR3 DNA: TGTGCCAGCAGTTTAGGCCTGCAGACCTTTACTGATACGCAGTATTTT
CDR3 protein: CASSLGLQTFTDTQYF

clone size: -
D gene: -
J gene: TRBJ2-1
V gene: TRBV20-1
CDR3 DNA: TGCAGTGCTAGGGTTCCGGGAATCAATGAGCAGTTCTTC
CDR3 protein: CSARVPGINEQFF

clone size: -
D gene: -
J gene: TRBJ1-2
V gene: TRBV15
CDR3 DNA: TGTGCCACCAGCGAGGGGCTCACCCTAGGCCATGGCTACACCTTC
CDR3 protein: CATSEGLTLGHGYTF

clone size: many
D gene: -
J gene: TRBJ2-3
V gene: TRBV7-2
CDR3 DNA: TGTGCCAGCAGCCTTGGTGGAGCAACGCAGTATTTT
CDR3 protein: CASSLGGATQYF

clone size: -
D gene: -
J gene: TRBJ1-6
V gene: TRBV7-2
CDR3 DNA: TGTGCCAGCAGCTTAGAGGCAGGGACGGATTCACCCCTCCACTTT
CDR3 protein: CASSLEAGTDSPLHF

clone size: -
D gene: -
J gene: TRBJ1-1
V gene: TRBV29-1
CDR3 DNA: TGCAGCGTCGATGACAGAAACACTGAAGCTTTCTTT
CDR3 protein: CSVDDRNTEAFF

clone size: many
D gene: TRBD1
J gene: TRBJ2-1
V gene: TRBV9
CDR3 DNA: TGTGCCAGCAGCGCCCGACAGGGCTACAATGAGCAGTTCTTC
CDR3 protein: CASSARQGYNEQFF

clone size: few
D gene: -
J gene: TRBJ2-5
V gene: TRBV24-1
CDR3 DNA: TGTGCCACCAGTGATCTAAAAGGGAGCAGGTCTAGAGAGACCCAGTACTTC
CDR3 protein: CATSDLKGSRSRETQYF

clone size: few
D gene: TRBD2
J gene: TRBJ2-7
V gene: TRBV20-1
CDR3 DNA: TGCAGTGCCCACCAACCTAGCGGGAGCTACGAGCAGTACTTC
CDR3 protein: CSAHQPSGSYEQYF

clone size: many
D gene: -
J gene: TRBJ1-2
V gene: TRBV29-1
CDR3 DNA: TGCAGCGCCCTAGACAGGAGTGACTATGGCTACACCTTC
CDR3 protein: CSALDRSDYGYTF

clone size: -
D gene: -
J gene: TRBJ1-1
V gene: TRBV25-1
CDR3 DNA: TGTGCCAGCAGTGAAACCCTACATCCTAGGGACACTGAAGCTTTCTTT
CDR3 protein: CASSETLHPRDTEAFF

clone size: -
D gene: TRBD1
J gene: TRBJ2-1
V gene: TRBV6-1
CDR3 DNA: TGTGCCAGCAGTCTCTTACAAGGACAGGGGCCGCTCTTC
CDR3 protein: CASSLLQGQGPLF

clone size: few
D gene: TRBD1
J gene: TRBJ2-7
V gene: TRBV12-3/TRBV12-4
CDR3 DNA: TGTGCCAGCAGTCTAGGACAGGCTCTCGAGCAGTACTTC
CDR3 protein: CASSLGQALEQYF

clone size: -
D gene: -
J gene: TRBJ2-3
V gene: TRBV25-1
CDR3 DNA: TGTGCCAGCAGTGATCGGGACGCCACAGATACGCAGTATTTT
CDR3 protein: CASSDRDATDTQYF

clone size: few
D gene: -
J gene: TRBJ2-5
V gene: TRBV10-3
CDR3 DNA: TGTGCCACCACGGAGGGAGAGACCCAGTACTTC
CDR3 protein: CATTEGETQYF

clone size: -
D gene: -
J gene: TRBJ2-1
V gene: TRBV20-1
CDR3 DNA: TGCAGTGCTAGTGGCGGGATGAATGAGCAGTTCTTC
CDR3 protein: CSASGGMNEQFF